What follows describes a single T cell receptor beta chain. What it binds is not known. V lost 10 bases to trimming and J lost 5 bases, with 20 bases between them. This CDR3 has 15 residues. Per germline, CDR1 MDHEN and CDR2 SYDVKM. From roughly 0.45 ug total RNA, TCR beta cDNA was generated with a primer in the constant region. Modified slightly, ARM-PCR produced TCR beta libraries over three nested multiplex PCR rounds. Researchers ran the first two PCR rounds for approximately 10 cycles each with TRBV1-TRBV30 forward primers and a C-beta reverse primer. TCRdb reanalysed the multiplex PCR reads using MiXCR and keeps one entry per CDR3 protein. The data show more than 95,000 distinct CDR3 sequences, about four fifths seen once. The record originates from a study of tumor-infiltrating lymphocytes in primary liver carcinoma. Regarding the study as a whole: Only around 7.5-24% of top clones occurred in all five tumor regions. Tumor region pairs overlapped more than did tumor-adjacent and tumor-blood pairs.

DNA and RNA were both co-extracted from 20-30 mg of bulk tissue that had not been sorted. Those sampled were patients whose primary liver carcinoma was treated by surgical resection. The sequence derives from a man in his forties or fifties with primary liver carcinoma and hepatitis B virus infection. The sequenced sample consisted of liver tumor tissue from sampling region 3. As for subset: tumor region T3, left-lateral pole. This chain joins TRBV28 and TRBJ2-2; the D gene is possibly TRBD2 (6 bases). The CDR3 DNA sequence: TGTGCCAATAGTCGGAATTTGGGGGGAACCGGGGAGCTGTTTTTT. Translated: CANSRNLGGTGELFF.